This entry features one T cell receptor (beta chain) sequence. The CDR3 is made up of 15 amino acids. Trimming removed 0 bases from V and 0 bases from J, with 9 bases in between. Per the germline V gene, CDR1 is MNHNY and CDR2 is SVGAGI (reference sequence). The data were obtained in a study of shared clonotypes between healthy human individuals. At the level of the study: Donors, aged 18 to 49, were a couple of women and three men.

The input for sorted-subset replicate PCRs was around 200 ng DNA, tens of thousands of T cell genomes. Profiling relied on immunoSEQ multiplex PCR, and the TCRdb table lists in-frame clones only, not all of them. The table records around 1,100,000 clones, 70% to 80% of them present only once. Sequencing input: memory CD4+ T cells from PBMCs. This sample's subset: CD45RA-negative fraction. This clonotype was obtained from a man between 18 and 35 years old in good health. Some clones in this sample may be carry-over from other donors' samples. The chain is built from TRBV6-6 and TRBJ2-7; no firm D call. The CDR3 coding sequence is TGTGCCAGCAGTTACTCTGGCAGAAACTCCTACGAGCAGTACTTC. It specifies CASSYSGRNSYEQYF.